The 21 T cell receptor beta chains reported below all come from one sample, sequenced in a study of T cell responses to AZD1222 COVID-19 vaccine. Assay used: immunoSEQ multiplex PCR; TCRdb lists only in-frame clones, some missing. The sample comprises roughly 50,000 clones, over 60% of which are singletons, and 6.6% rests with the top ten. The material sequenced was peripheral blood, taken on day 0 of AZD1222 vaccination. These receptors were collected from an adult in good health.

The rearrangement joins TRBV18 to TRBJ1-1, with D possibly TRBD1 on 6 matching bases. This CDR3 is built from 15 residues. Germline CDR1 reads KGHSH; CDR2 reads LQKENI. The germline V and J ends were trimmed by 3 bases and 1 base, with 12 bases remaining between them. CDR3 in amino acids: CASSPQGRGNTEAFF. The CDR3 nucleotides are TGTGCCAGCTCACCCCAGGGGCGGGGGAACACTGAAGCTTTCTTT.

This clone has just one count. The rearrangement links TRBV6-5 to TRBJ2-5, with D possibly matching TRBD1 (7 bases). Germline V gene sequence: CDR1 MNHEY, CDR2 SVGAGI. The CDR3 spans 16 residues. The V end was cut by 4 bases, the J end by 1 base, with 16 bases between. The CDR3 loop is CASSSLRGETQETQYF. In DNA, the CDR3 is TGTGCCAGCAGTTCCCTCAGGGGGGAAACCCAAGAGACCCAGTACTTC.

The chain joins TRBV3-1 (or the pseudogene TRBV3-2) to TRBJ1-6; 9 positions agree with TRBD1. The CDR3 loop spans 16 amino acids. V trimming: 4 bases; J trimming: 7 bases; junction bases outside the gene matches: 8. The germline V gene encodes CDR1 LGHDT and CDR2 YNNKEL (reference sequence). The CDR3 DNA follows: TGTGCCAGCAGCCCCATGGAGGGACAGGGAAATTCACCCCTCCACTTT. Its translation: CASSPMEGQGNSPLHF.

V is TRBV11-1 and J is TRBJ2-1; D may be TRBD2 (5 bases). V lost 0 bases and J lost 7, with 10 bases in between. Germline CDR1 reads SGHAT; CDR2 reads FQDESV (reference sequence). This CDR3 region has 14 residues. CDR3 region: CASSLAGELNEQFF. CDR3 coding DNA: TGTGCCAGCAGCTTAGCGGGAGAACTTAATGAGCAGTTCTTC.

The V call is TRBV5-1, the J call TRBJ1-4; unclear D gene. The V end lost 0 bases, the J end lost 8 bases, and 14 bases lay between the germline ends. In germline, CDR1 is SGHRS, CDR2 YFSETQ. The CDR3 has 15 residues. Here the CDR3 DNA reads TGCGCCAGCAGCTTGGCGGACGCCTTCGGGGAAAAACTGTTTTTT. It encodes CASSLADAFGEKLFF.

The DNA of the CDR3 is TGTGCCAGCAGCGTCCGGGACAGGGTTAGGGTCACTGGAAACACCATATATTTT. Encoded protein: CASSVRDRVRVTGNTIYF. The chain couples TRBV21-1 to TRBJ1-3; the table's D gene call, TRBD1, was not cross checked with the DNA. TRBV21-1 is tagged as a pseudogene. The CDR3 has 18 amino acids.

V and J are TRBV11-2 and TRBJ1-2, with 9 bases identical to TRBD1. V gave up 5 bases and J gave up 4 bases; unmatched junction bases: 5. The CDR3 runs 14 residues. CDR1 and CDR2 (germline): SGHAT, FQNNGV. Here the CDR3 DNA reads TGTGCCAGCAGCAGATCGACAGGGGGCTATGGCTACACCTTC. The encoded protein is CASSRSTGGYGYTF.

This clone has just one count. The rearrangement uses TRBV24-1 and TRBJ2-1, with TRBD2 as a possible D gene (7 bases). The ends were cut back, 1 base at V and 1 base at J, with 10 bases in the middle. The germline V gene has CDR1 KGHDR and CDR2 SFDVKD. This CDR3 has 16 amino acids. For the CDR3, the DNA is TGTGCCACCAGTGATTTCGAGGGGGGGTCCTACAATGAGCAGTTCTTC. Amino acids: CATSDFEGGSYNEQFF.

The rearrangement uses TRBV14 and TRBJ2-6; D might be TRBD1 or TRBD2, each matching 5 bases. There are 16 residues in the CDR3. V was clipped by 3 bases and J by 2 bases, with 11 bases between them. Germline CDR1 is SGHDN and CDR2 is FVKESK. CDR3 nucleotide sequence: TGTGCCAGCAGCCAGTCCGGGACGGCTGGGGCCAACGTCCTGACTTTC. It is translated as CASSQSGTAGANVLTF.

CDR3 nucleotide sequence: TGTGCCAGCAGGGACGCATCCTACGAGCAGTACGTC. The encoded protein is CASRDASYEQYV. The chain uses TRBV6-5 and TRBJ2-7, with D hard to call. Germline loops: CDR1 MNHEY, CDR2 SVGAGI. V was pared by 6 bases and J by 1 base, with 7 bases between. The CDR3 consists of 12 residues.

V gene TRBV3-1 (or the pseudogene TRBV3-2) combines with J gene TRBJ2-6; TRBD1 matches at 7 bases. CDR3 length: 17 residues. V lost 6 bases and J lost 0; bases outside the gene matches: 8. Germline V lookup: CDR1 LGHDT, CDR2 YNNKEL (reference sequence). This CDR3 is CASSRDSFPSGANVLTF. DNA of the CDR3: TGTGCCAGCAGTCGGGACAGTTTCCCCTCTGGGGCCAACGTCCTGACTTTC.

The chain carries TRBV28 and TRBJ2-7; 7 positions match TRBD2. Trimming at V came to 5 bases and at J to 4 bases, leaving 11 bases not matched to a gene. CDR3 length equals 15 residues. CDR1 MDHEN and CDR2 SYDVKM come from the germline V gene. The CDR3 spells CASSGVGEGLYEQYF. CDR3 nucleotide sequence: TGTGCCAGCAGTGGAGTAGGGGAGGGTTTATACGAGCAGTACTTC.

This chain joins TRBV24-1 and TRBJ2-4; D is undetermined. Germline-derived CDR1 and CDR2 are KGHDR and SFDVKD. The CDR3 consists of 15 residues. The V and J ends lost 5 bases and 0 bases respectively, with 10 bases between them. The CDR3 DNA is TGTGCCACCAGTGGTGGATCCCTAGCCAAAAACATTCAGTACTTC. Protein product: CATSGGSLAKNIQYF.

DNA for the CDR3: TGTGCCAGCGCAATCTTCCCCGGGGCTGAAGCTTTCTTT. It is translated as CASAIFPGAEAFF. V and J are TRBV6-5 and TRBJ1-1; D gene unclear. CDR1 is MNHEY and CDR2 is SVGAGI in the germline V gene. The V end lost 8 bases, the J end lost 6 bases, and 16 bases lay between the germline ends. The CDR3 length is 13 residues.

The gene calls are TRBV28 and TRBJ1-2, with D unresolved. The CDR3 runs 12 residues. Germline values: CDR1 MDHEN, CDR2 SYDVKM. Trimming cost V 9 bases and J 8 bases, with 16 bases left between them. CDR3 sequence: CASQGDLRGYTF. The CDR3 bases are TGTGCCAGTCAAGGTGATCTACGAGGCTACACCTTC.

V is TRBV7-9 and J is TRBJ2-5; D is perhaps TRBD1 or TRBD2 (7 bases each). V was shortened by 7 bases and J by 2 bases, with 20 bases between the two germline ends. Germline V gene data show CDR1 as SEHNR and CDR2 as FQNEAQ (reference sequence). CDR3 size: 16 residues. CDR3 residues: CASITPGRDRQETQYF. The CDR3 DNA follows: TGTGCCAGCATTACCCCGGGGAGGGACAGACAAGAGACCCAGTACTTC. Filled out from reference TRBV7-9 and TRBJ2-5, the complete variable domain reads DTGVSQNPRHKITKRGQNVTFRCDPISEHNRLYWYRQTLGQGPEFLTYFQNEAQLEKSRLLSDRFSAERPKGSFSTLEIQRTEQGDSAMYLCASITPGRDRQETQYFGPGTRLLVL.

The genes are TRBV28 and TRBJ2-1; TRBD1 might be the D (6 bases). V was clipped by 1 base and J by 8 bases, with 24 bases between them. The CDR3 is made up of 18 amino acids. CDR1 is MDHEN, CDR2 SYDVKM, per germline. In DNA, the CDR3 is TGTGCCAGCAGTTTATCCAGGGGTATAGGGAGCCTCTGGGATGAGCAGTTCTTC. Protein: CASSLSRGIGSLWDEQFF.

In its sample, this clone was seen once. V and J are TRBV6-5 and TRBJ1-5; no definite D call. The CDR3 has 14 amino acids. The V end was cut by 6 bases, the J end by 4 bases, with 13 bases between. CDR1 MNHEY and CDR2 SVGAGI come from the germline V gene. This CDR3 is CASSPLSLNQPQHF. The CDR3 nucleotides are TGTGCCAGCAGCCCATTAAGTTTAAATCAGCCCCAGCATTTT.

V usage is TRBV7-9 and J usage is TRBJ1-3; TRBD1 is a possible D gene (5 bases). Germline V CDR1 and CDR2: SEHNR, FQNEAQ (reference sequence). This CDR3 spans 15 amino acids. V was cut by 5 bases and J by 3 bases, with 14 bases left in between. CDR3 DNA sequence: TGTGCCAGCAGCCTGTCCGGGGCTAGTGGAAACACCATATATTTT. Protein product: CASSLSGASGNTIYF.

The rearrangement links TRBV5-5 to TRBJ2-1; TRBD1 matches 9 bases. The CDR3 length is 14 residues. J gave up 6 bases and V 4 bases, and 5 bases lay outside the gene matches. Germline V gene lookup returns CDR1 SGHKS and CDR2 YYEKEE (reference sequence). CDR3 sequence: CASSPGTGSNEQFF. Written as DNA, the CDR3 is TGTGCCAGCAGCCCAGGGACAGGGAGCAATGAGCAGTTCTTC.

The chain uses TRBV5-3 and TRBJ1-3, with D uncertain. TRBV5-3 belongs to the ORF category, with a function that is uncertain. The CDR3 loop spans 19 amino acids. V lost 1 base and J lost 0, with 20 bases in between. CDR3 coding DNA: TGTGCCAGAAGCTTGTGCGGGATTTTGGTGGGTTTCTCTGGAAACACCATATATTTT. Amino acids: CARSLCGILVGFSGNTIYF.